A selection of T cell receptor beta chains follows, all from one sample in a study of identical twins. TCRdb ran MiXCR on the 5' RACE reads and lists one entry per CDR3 protein. The sample contains about 240,000 distinct CDR3 sequences, about 10% of which appear only once. The sample taken for sequencing was memory T cells sorted from blood. The receptors shown here come from a man aged 50 to 60 in good health. The CDR3 runs from the conserved cysteine through the conserved F or W. D genes are given only for firm matches. Clone size, where shown, is once, few, many, or a class for clones that have expanded.

TRBD2 few TRBJ2-2 TRBV5-5 TGTGCCAGCAGCATATACCCGGGACTAGCGATCGGGGAGCTGTTTTTT CASSIYPGLAIGELFF
NA few TRBJ1-2 TRBV20-1 TGCAGTGCTAAAAGCCGCTTGAGCTATGGCTACACCTTC CSAKSRLSYGYTF
NA many TRBJ2-3 TRBV14 TGTGCCAGCAGCCAACAGTACGGGAGTAACACAGATACGCAGTATTTT CASSQQYGSNTDTQYF
NA NA TRBJ1-2 TRBV10-3 TGTGCCATCAGTGAACAGCTTAACTATGGCTACACCTTC CAISEQLNYGYTF
NA few TRBJ1-4 TRBV7-9 TGTGCCAGCAGCTTAGAAATGAGACCAACTAATGAAAAACTGTTTTTT CASSLEMRPTNEKLFF
TRBD2 many TRBJ2-5 TRBV6-5 TGTGCCAGCAGTTCCTACCCCCTAGCGGGAGCTACGGGGGAGACCCAGTACTTC CASSSYPLAGATGETQYF
NA NA TRBJ1-6 TRBV10-3 TGTGCCATCAGTGTAGGGTTCGATTCACCCCTCCACTTT CAISVGFDSPLHF
TRBD2 NA TRBJ2-1 TRBV29-1 TGCAGCGTTGAAGCTTCACTAGCGGGAGTAGGGACCTACAATGAGCAGTTCTTC CSVEASLAGVGTYNEQFF
TRBD1 NA TRBJ1-4 TRBV20-1 TGCAGTGCTACGGGGACAGAGCATGAAAAACTGTTTTTT CSATGTEHEKLFF
NA many TRBJ2-3 TRBV12-3/TRBV12-4 TGTGCCAGCAGTTTAGCTGGGCGGGGGCAAGGAGATACGCAGTATTTT CASSLAGRGQGDTQYF
NA many TRBJ1-2 TRBV7-9 TGTGCCAGCAGCAGCCCGACACGAGAGTTGGCGTATGGCTACACCTTC CASSSPTRELAYGYTF
NA many TRBJ2-7 TRBV7-7 TGTGCCAGCAGCTTAGTGGGGGTCGACGAGCAGTACTTC CASSLVGVDEQYF
NA few TRBJ2-4 TRBV18 TGTGCCAGCTCACCACCTGTAGGGATAGCCAAAAACATTCAGTACTTC CASSPPVGIAKNIQYF
NA few TRBJ2-2 TRBV7-9 TGTGCCAGCAGCTTACACATAGCGACCGGGGAGCTGTTTTTT CASSLHIATGELFF
NA NA TRBJ1-2 TRBV4-1 TGCGCCAGCAGCCGCTCGGGGACGGATGGCTACACCTTC CASSRSGTDGYTF
NA once TRBJ2-1 TRBV5-1 TGCGCCAGCAGCTTGGATGCGGGGCTGTACAATGAGCAGTTCTTC CASSLDAGLYNEQFF
TRBD2 few TRBJ2-2 TRBV5-5 TGTGCCAGCAGCTTACTAGCGGGAGAGTCAAACACCGGGGAGCTGTTTTTT CASSLLAGESNTGELFF
NA many TRBJ1-1 TRBV5-1 TGCGCCAGCAGCCCGGGGCCTTTCGGCACTGAAGCTTTCTTT CASSPGPFGTEAFF
TRBD2 many TRBJ2-3 TRBV28 TGTGCCAGCAGTGTCGGACTAGCGGCACGCACAGATACGCAGTATTTT CASSVGLAARTDTQYF
TRBD1 NA TRBJ2-1 TRBV20-1 TGCAGTGCTAGGCCCCGGACAGGGTACAATGAGCAGTTCTTC CSARPRTGYNEQFF
TRBD2 few TRBJ2-1 TRBV20-1 TGCAGGGCCACTAGCGGGAGAGTTGCAGATGAGCAGTTCTTC CRATSGRVADEQFF
TRBD1 few TRBJ2-7 TRBV29-1 TGCAGCGTTGGGACAGGGGGACCGGCGAACGAGCAGTACTTC CSVGTGGPANEQYF
NA NA TRBJ2-2 TRBV5-6 TGTGCCAGCACACAGGGAACTACCGGGGAGCTGTTTTTT CASTQGTTGELFF
NA NA TRBJ2-5 TRBV5-1 TGCGCCAGCAGCTTCAGGGTATCGGAGACCCAGTACTTC CASSFRVSETQYF
TRBD1 many TRBJ2-7 TRBV4-3 TGCGCCAGCAGCCAAGACGCCTCACAGGGGGTCTACTACGAGCAGTACTTC CASSQDASQGVYYEQYF
NA many TRBJ1-1 TRBV6-2/TRBV6-3 TGTGCCAGCAGCCGGGACGGCCACCTGACTGAAGCTTTCTTT CASSRDGHLTEAFF
TRBD2 NA TRBJ2-5 TRBV7-7 TGTGCCAGCAGCATCGGGCCAGCGGGAGGGCCGGAGACCCAGTACTTC CASSIGPAGGPETQYF
NA few TRBJ1-6 TRBV6-5 TGTGCCAGCAGTTACGGGACTTGGGGGCCCTCCTATAATTCACCCCTCCACTTT CASSYGTWGPSYNSPLHF
NA many TRBJ2-2 TRBV11-2 TGTGCCAGCAGCTTAGAGGCCGGGGAGCTGTTTTTT CASSLEAGELFF
NA NA TRBJ2-3 TRBV30 TGTGCCTGGAGGGGCTACAGAGACACAGATACGCAGTATTTT CAWRGYRDTDTQYF
NA NA TRBJ1-4 TRBV6-1 TGTGCCACCATAAATCCGGAACAGGGTGAAAAACTGTTTTTT CATINPEQGEKLFF
NA NA TRBJ1-5 TRBV30 TGTGCCTGGAGTCTAGGCGATCAGCCCCAGCATTTT CAWSLGDQPQHF
NA NA TRBJ1-1 TRBV11-2 TGTGCCAGCAGCTTGACTGTGGGGGGCACTGAAGCTTTCTTT CASSLTVGGTEAFF
NA few TRBJ1-2 TRBV4-2 TGTGCCAGCAGCCAAGATACAGGGACCACCTATGGCTACACCTTC CASSQDTGTTYGYTF
NA NA TRBJ2-5 TRBV24-1 TGTGCCACCAGTGACCCTGACGGAAATCAAGAGACCCAGTACTTC CATSDPDGNQETQYF
TRBD1 few TRBJ1-2 TRBV6-2/TRBV6-3 TGTGCCAGCTCAACCGGGACAGGGGGAACCTATGGCTACACCTTC CASSTGTGGTYGYTF
NA NA TRBJ2-5 TRBV15 TGTGCCACCAGCAGAGATCCCCAGGCCCAAGAGACCCAGTACTTC CATSRDPQAQETQYF
NA many TRBJ2-1 TRBV5-1 TGCGCCAGCAGCTTGGAAACGGGGGCTTACAATGAGCAGTTCTTC CASSLETGAYNEQFF
TRBD2 many TRBJ2-1 TRBV16 TGTGCCAGCAGCCAACTTAGCGGGGGGTCCTACAATGAGCAGTTCTTC CASSQLSGGSYNEQFF
NA many TRBJ2-5 TRBV6-2/TRBV6-3 TGTGCCAGCAGTTACTCGGTAGGGGACCAAGAGACCCAGTACTTC CASSYSVGDQETQYF
NA few TRBJ2-5 TRBV5-1 TGCGCCAGCAGCTTGGATCCAGCGGTAGAGACCCAGTACTTC CASSLDPAVETQYF
NA NA TRBJ2-3 TRBV7-2 TGTGCCAGCAGCTTAGGTGTGTCGGGGCGCACAGATACGCAGTATTTT CASSLGVSGRTDTQYF
TRBD2 NA TRBJ2-1 TRBV7-7 TGTGCTAGCAGCTTAGGACCAGCGGGATACAATGAGCAGTTCTTC CASSLGPAGYNEQFF
NA many TRBJ2-3 TRBV27 TGTGCCAGCAGTTTTGCGGGCAGCACAGATACGCAGTATTTT CASSFAGSTDTQYF
NA many TRBJ2-6 TRBV5-6 TGTGCCAGCAGTCACCTTCCGAACAGCCGCCTATCTGGGGCCAACGTCCTGACTTTC CASSHLPNSRLSGANVLTF
TRBD1 medium-sized TRBJ1-2 TRBV27 TGTGCCAGCAGTTTGGCCAGACAGGGGACGGCTGGCTACACCTTC CASSLARQGTAGYTF
NA few TRBJ2-7 TRBV20-1 TGCAGTGCTAGAGGATCCGGGGGCTTGGGCGAGCAGTACTTC CSARGSGGLGEQYF
TRBD2 few TRBJ2-5 TRBV6-5 TGTGCCAGCAGTTACTCCTTTAGCGGGATAGAGACCCAGTACTTC CASSYSFSGIETQYF
NA many TRBJ2-2 TRBV11-2 TGTGCCAGCAGCCTCGCCGCCGGGGAGCTGTTTTTT CASSLAAGELFF
TRBD2 many TRBJ2-2 TRBV5-4 TGTGCCAGCAGTCATCAGCGGGGGGGCAACACCGGGGAGCTGTTTTTT CASSHQRGGNTGELFF
NA few TRBJ1-2 TRBV6-1 TGTGCCAGCAGGCGGGACGGGGCTAACTATGGCTACACCTTC CASRRDGANYGYTF
NA NA TRBJ2-5 TRBV9 TGTGCCAGCAGCGTTGATGAGACCCAGTACTTC CASSVDETQYF
NA few TRBJ1-1 TRBV4-3 TGCGCCAGCAGCCAAGCGGTTCGGGAAGCTGAAGCTTTCTTT CASSQAVREAEAFF
NA many TRBJ1-2 TRBV28 TGTGCCAGCAGTACGCCGCTTAAAAAGACAGGTGACTATGGCTACACCTTC CASSTPLKKTGDYGYTF
NA many TRBJ2-2 TRBV6-5 TGTGCCAGCAGTTTTAATCCCGGGGAGCTGTTTTTT CASSFNPGELFF
NA few TRBJ2-3 TRBV5-1 TGCGCCAGCAGCTGGGGCAGAGAAAACACAGATACGCAGTATTTT CASSWGRENTDTQYF
NA few TRBJ1-5 TRBV7-3 TGTGCCAGCAGCCAGGGATCGGGCAGCAATCAGCCCCAGCATTTT CASSQGSGSNQPQHF
TRBD2 many TRBJ2-3 TRBV6-5 TGTGCCAGCAGTTACTCTTCTAGCGGGGGGGCCGATACGCAGTATTTT CASSYSSSGGADTQYF
NA many TRBJ2-7 TRBV9 TGTGCCAGCAGCGTAGACCCCTACGGGAGCTACGAGCAGTACTTC CASSVDPYGSYEQYF
NA NA TRBJ1-1 TRBV28 TGTGCCAGCAGTTTAGCGGCAGCGATGAACACTGAAGCTTTCTTT CASSLAAAMNTEAFF